These T cell receptor beta chains were read from a single sample in a study of cytomegalovirus exposure and HLA in healthy donors. Method: immunoSEQ multiplex PCR; TCRdb's copy keeps in-frame clones and lacks some. The table records 90,000 to 150,000 clones, 80% of them present only once. Sequenced material: PBMCs. The receptor source for this set is a man over 45 in good health and CMV-seronegative. CDR3s include the opening cysteine and the closing phenylalanine or tryptophan. The order of the fields is V gene, J gene, clone size, CDR3 protein. Expanded clones are given a class, and other clones once, few, many or no size at all.

v_gene: TRBV28; j_gene: TRBJ1-5; abundance: few; CDR3aa: CASSLSTGGINQPQHF
v_gene: TRBV7-6; j_gene: TRBJ2-2; abundance: once; CDR3aa: CASSLDAGFTGELFF
v_gene: TRBV6-5; j_gene: TRBJ2-7; abundance: once; CDR3aa: CASTPGAGVEQYF
v_gene: TRBV7-2; j_gene: TRBJ1-1; abundance: -; CDR3aa: CASSSSFSYGNTEAFF
v_gene: TRBV7-3; j_gene: TRBJ2-3; abundance: -; CDR3aa: CASSLTGTGWDTQYF
v_gene: TRBV19; j_gene: TRBJ2-4; abundance: -; CDR3aa: CASSMKREPHKNIQYF
v_gene: TRBV6-6; j_gene: TRBJ1-1; abundance: few; CDR3aa: CASTPRGSNTEAFF
v_gene: TRBV5-6; j_gene: TRBJ2-7; abundance: few; CDR3aa: CASSPGQYEQYF
v_gene: TRBV4-3; j_gene: TRBJ2-5; abundance: -; CDR3aa: CASSQAPGTPGAQYF
v_gene: TRBV2; j_gene: TRBJ1-2; abundance: once; CDR3aa: CASSAADRVGGYTF
v_gene: TRBV28; j_gene: TRBJ2-7; abundance: -; CDR3aa: CASRLTGIPEQYF
v_gene: TRBV5-6; j_gene: TRBJ2-5; abundance: -; CDR3aa: CASSSKRSPQETQYF
v_gene: TRBV2; j_gene: TRBJ2-5; abundance: -; CDR3aa: CASTDRGLDGEAQYF
v_gene: TRBV7-9; j_gene: TRBJ2-7; abundance: -; CDR3aa: CASSDRPSSYEQYF
v_gene: TRBV2; j_gene: TRBJ1-1; abundance: -; CDR3aa: CASRLDRVAFF
v_gene: TRBV6-5; j_gene: TRBJ1-3; abundance: few; CDR3aa: CASNSGFHSGNTIYF
v_gene: TRBV19; j_gene: TRBJ2-5; abundance: -; CDR3aa: CASSPGQGRYQETQYF
v_gene: TRBV27; j_gene: TRBJ2-3; abundance: -; CDR3aa: CASSSVLGTGGRDTQYF
v_gene: TRBV7-9; j_gene: TRBJ1-2; abundance: once; CDR3aa: CAGDPTGYGYTF
v_gene: TRBV5-4; j_gene: TRBJ2-7; abundance: -; CDR3aa: CASSFEGRSYEQYF
v_gene: TRBV15; j_gene: TRBJ1-3; abundance: -; CDR3aa: CATSRDLGFGNTIYF
v_gene: TRBV2; j_gene: TRBJ1-5; abundance: -; CDR3aa: CASSEDRGSNQPQHF
v_gene: TRBV7-2; j_gene: TRBJ1-2; abundance: -; CDR3aa: CASSQRTGVPMSTF
v_gene: TRBV5-6; j_gene: TRBJ1-5; abundance: -; CDR3aa: CASSSEADYSNQPQHF
v_gene: TRBV7-3; j_gene: TRBJ1-3; abundance: -; CDR3aa: CASSPGQIGSGNTIYF
v_gene: TRBV7-2; j_gene: TRBJ1-2; abundance: once; CDR3aa: CASSFGDRGSGYTF
v_gene: TRBV7-9; j_gene: TRBJ1-3; abundance: -; CDR3aa: CASSGFAGGTGNTIYF
v_gene: TRBV6-5; j_gene: TRBJ2-3; abundance: -; CDR3aa: CASSPPGQGEDTQYF
v_gene: TRBV7-3; j_gene: TRBJ2-3; abundance: -; CDR3aa: CASSLTTSSSTDTQYF
v_gene: TRBV7-2; j_gene: TRBJ2-5; abundance: -; CDR3aa: CASSSPGAQYF
v_gene: TRBV7-9; j_gene: TRBJ2-5; abundance: -; CDR3aa: CASSFSHSQETQYF
v_gene: TRBV10-3; j_gene: TRBJ1-4; abundance: -; CDR3aa: CATAGTGDEKLFF
v_gene: TRBV9; j_gene: TRBJ2-3; abundance: once; CDR3aa: CASSAYGGGQDTQYF
v_gene: TRBV27; j_gene: TRBJ2-7; abundance: few; CDR3aa: CASTPLAGGRSYEQYF
v_gene: TRBV5-4; j_gene: TRBJ1-2; abundance: few; CDR3aa: CASGSIGTTNYGYTF
v_gene: TRBV19; j_gene: TRBJ2-2; abundance: -; CDR3aa: CASSPMTGYTGELFF
v_gene: TRBV4-2; j_gene: TRBJ1-3; abundance: -; CDR3aa: CASSPPGGTSGNTIYF
v_gene: TRBV7-7; j_gene: TRBJ2-1; abundance: few; CDR3aa: CASSLAGDNEQFF
v_gene: TRBV5-1; j_gene: TRBJ2-7; abundance: -; CDR3aa: CASSANQPGSGEQYF
v_gene: TRBV6-6; j_gene: TRBJ1-5; abundance: -; CDR3aa: CASSQGTGVQPQHF
v_gene: TRBV2; j_gene: TRBJ2-1; abundance: -; CDR3aa: CASSEVQAGRGEFF
v_gene: TRBV6-1; j_gene: TRBJ2-1; abundance: -; CDR3aa: CASSDPGQGRNEQFF
v_gene: TRBV10-3; j_gene: TRBJ2-2; abundance: -; CDR3aa: CATLLGDSNTGELFF
v_gene: TRBV7-8; j_gene: TRBJ1-1; abundance: -; CDR3aa: CASSKREGRGTEAFF
v_gene: TRBV15; j_gene: TRBJ1-3; abundance: -; CDR3aa: CATSRDRGNTIYF
v_gene: TRBV6-5; j_gene: TRBJ2-7; abundance: -; CDR3aa: CASSQTSGGSYEQYF
v_gene: TRBV7-3; j_gene: TRBJ2-7; abundance: -; CDR3aa: CASSWGAGAPYEQYF
v_gene: TRBV2; j_gene: TRBJ2-5; abundance: -; CDR3aa: CASDRISQETQYF
v_gene: TRBV6-1; j_gene: TRBJ2-1; abundance: -; CDR3aa: CASSEGTLHSYNEQFF
v_gene: TRBV4-1; j_gene: TRBJ2-3; abundance: -; CDR3aa: CASSQSLAGFTDTQYF
v_gene: TRBV4-2; j_gene: TRBJ1-2; abundance: -; CDR3aa: CASSQDPGTGGHGYTF
v_gene: TRBV11-1; j_gene: TRBJ2-1; abundance: -; CDR3aa: CASSSRLAGLSGEQFF